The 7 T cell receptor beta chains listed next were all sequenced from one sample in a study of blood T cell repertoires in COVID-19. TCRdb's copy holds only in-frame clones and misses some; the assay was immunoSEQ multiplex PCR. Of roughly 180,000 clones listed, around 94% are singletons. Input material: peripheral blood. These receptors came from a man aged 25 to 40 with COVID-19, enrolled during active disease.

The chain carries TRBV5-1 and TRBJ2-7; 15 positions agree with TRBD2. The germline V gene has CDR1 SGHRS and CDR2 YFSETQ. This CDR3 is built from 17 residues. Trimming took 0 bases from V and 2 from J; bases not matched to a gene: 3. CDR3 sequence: CASSLAGLAGGTYEQYF. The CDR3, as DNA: TGCGCCAGCAGCTTGGCGGGACTAGCGGGGGGAACCTACGAGCAGTACTTC.

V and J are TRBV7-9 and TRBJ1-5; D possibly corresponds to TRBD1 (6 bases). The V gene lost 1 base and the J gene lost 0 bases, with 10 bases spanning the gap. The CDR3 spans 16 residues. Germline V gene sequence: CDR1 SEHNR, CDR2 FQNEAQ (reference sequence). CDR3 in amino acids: CASSLGTAHSNQPQHF. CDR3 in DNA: TGTGCCAGCAGCTTAGGGACAGCCCATAGCAATCAGCCCCAGCATTTT. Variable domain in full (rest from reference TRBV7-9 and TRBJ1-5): DTGVSQNPRHKITKRGQNVTFRCDPISEHNRLYWYRQTLGQGPEFLTYFQNEAQLEKSRLLSDRFSAERPKGSFSTLEIQRTEQGDSAMYLCASSLGTAHSNQPQHFGDGTRLSIL.

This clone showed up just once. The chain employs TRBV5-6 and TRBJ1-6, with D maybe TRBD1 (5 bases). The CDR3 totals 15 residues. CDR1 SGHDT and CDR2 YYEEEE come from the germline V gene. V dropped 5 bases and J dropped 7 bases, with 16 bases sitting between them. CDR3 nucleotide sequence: TGTGCCAGCAGTCGAATATCGGACACGAATTCACCCCTCCACTTT. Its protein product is CASSRISDTNSPLHF.

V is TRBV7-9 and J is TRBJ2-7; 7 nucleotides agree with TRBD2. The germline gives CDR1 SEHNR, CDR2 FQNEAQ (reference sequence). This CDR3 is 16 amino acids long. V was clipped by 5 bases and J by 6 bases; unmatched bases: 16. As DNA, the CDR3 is TGTGCCAGCAGCACATTAACCGGGACTACGTTTCTCGAGCAGTACTTC. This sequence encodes CASSTLTGTTFLEQYF.

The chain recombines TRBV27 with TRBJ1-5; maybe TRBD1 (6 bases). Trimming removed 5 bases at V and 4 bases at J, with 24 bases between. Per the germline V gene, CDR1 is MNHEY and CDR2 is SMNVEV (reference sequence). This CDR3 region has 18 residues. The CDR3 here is CASSTISPPTGYNQPQHF. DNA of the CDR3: TGTGCCAGCAGTACCATATCCCCTCCGACAGGCTATAATCAGCCCCAGCATTTT.

CDR3 region: CASSPGTNLDVTQYF. The CDR3, as DNA: TGCGCCAGCAGCCCCGGGACTAATCTCGATGTGACCCAGTACTTC. This rearrangement joins TRBV5-1 to TRBJ2-5; 7 nucleotides match TRBD2. The V segment lost 4 bases and the J segment 7 bases; nucleotides outside the gene matches: 13. Germline V gives CDR1 SGHRS, CDR2 YFSETQ. There are 15 residues in the CDR3.

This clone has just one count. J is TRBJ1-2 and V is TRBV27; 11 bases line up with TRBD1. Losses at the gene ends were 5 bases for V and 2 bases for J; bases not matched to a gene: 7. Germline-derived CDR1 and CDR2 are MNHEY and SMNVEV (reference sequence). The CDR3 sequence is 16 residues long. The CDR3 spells CASSGTGGLENYGYTF. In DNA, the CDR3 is TGTGCCAGCAGTGGGACAGGGGGTCTAGAAAACTATGGCTACACCTTC.